This TCR beta chain was profiled in a study of human CD8 memory T cell subsets (TCRdb year 2020). About the investigation overall: The clonal relationships among stem-like (TSTEM), progenitor exhausted-like (TPEX) and effector memory CD8+ T cell subsets were assessed by comparing the TCRbeta repertoires of these subsets. TCRbeta repertoires were obtained from about 6 donors, each contributing TSTEM, TPEX and effector memory subsets. Beyond this particular receptor, the publication reports: Only TCRbeta chains were sequenced, and repertoire comparisons were based on more than five donors, with testing performed by paired t-tests and Bonferroni correction. Chao1 estimates suggested greater repertoire diversity in TSTEM than in TPEX subsets, potentially reflecting a broader range of specificities. Normalized Shannon-Wiener diversity was similarly high in TSTEM and TPEX subsets, while effector memory subsets were less diverse by comparison. Clonotypes were shared with effector memory cells by both stem-like subsets, but only minimal overlap was found between TSTEM and TPEX repertoires, suggesting distinct antigen spectra.

Density gradient separation was used to isolate peripheral blood mononuclear cells from buffy coats of healthy donors. The study enriched total CD8+ T cells through negative magnetic separation using EasySep or MojoSort CD8+ T cell isolation kits. For each subset, total RNA was extracted using an RNeasy Mini Kit from duplicate vials of 150,000 sorted CD8+ T cells. PBMCs were used either fresh or after being cryopreserved in fetal bovine serum containing about 11% DMSO. Fluorescence-activated cell sorting on a FACSAria III was used to sort CD8+ T cell subsets to purity. Sequences SGDLS (CDR1) and YYNGEE (CDR2) are obtained from the germline V gene. Spanning cysteine to phenylalanine, the CDR3 consists of 14 amino acids. No nucleotide data were recorded. Details on this clonotype: Its antigen remains undetermined.

The sequencer listed for this sample is NextSeq 550. A Human TCR Profiling Kit was used to prepare UMI-labeled 5' RACE TCRbeta libraries. The same number of PCR cycles was used to prepare all TCRbeta libraries in parallel. For the original study's pipeline: The number of functional CDR3beta clonotypes in each TCRbeta library ranged from roughly 2,800 to 18,000. MIGEC 1.2.9 was used for UMI extraction and consensus assembly, with a minimum of three reads required per UMI. MiXCR 3.0.3 was used to extract the in-frame CDR3beta repertoires. Diversity metrics were computed in VDJtools 1.2.1 after downsampling each sample to 42,000 randomly selected UMIs. For each sample pair, the repertoire overlap metrics D, R and F2 were calculated in VDJtools using the top 3,000 clones. After reprocessing by TCRdb, each CDR3 protein sequence is one entry, and no DNA is given. The V and J calls were determined by TCRdb, not by the authors. The sample's table covers 4,500 to 6,000 distinct CDR3 sequences. The ten most abundant clones make up about 35% of the sample.

The receptor chain draws on TRBV9 and TRBJ2-7. Sequencing was performed on CD8+ effector memory T cells (TEM) sorted from PBMCs. Explained via the paper, the cell subset or site label denotes: effector memory CD8 T cells, CCR7- CD45RO+ CD95+. The TCR comes from a human donor in good health. The CDR3 reads as follows: CASSVGQTPYEQYF. This CDR3, with the reference TRBV9 and TRBJ2-7 proteins standing in past its ends, gives the full variable domain DSGVTQTPKHLITATGQRVTLRCSPRSGDLSVYWYQQSLDQGLQFLIQYYNGEERAKGNILERFSAQQFPDLHSELNLSSLELGDSALYFCASSVGQTPYEQYFGPGTRLTVT.